This T cell receptor beta chain was sequenced during a study of blood T cell repertoires in COVID-19. The authors' processing: Researchers report that nucleated cell counts were estimated from reference gene primer amplification. The repertoire was sequenced with immunoSEQ multiplex PCR; TCRdb's copy has only in-frame clones and lacks some. That table supplies the V and J calls and clone size; D and trimming were determined from the DNA. The repertoire has 290,000 or so clones, roughly 85% of them found once; the top ten carry approximately 5%. CDR3 length: 14 residues. Germline CDR1 and CDR2: SGHAT and FQNNGV. Trimming stripped 1 base from V and 5 bases from J, with 12 bases between. Individuals aged about 18 to 89 years were recruited from about two dozen US areas. Donors were grouped by their self-reported clinical history. Participants in the exposed group had met a COVID-19 case in the 2 weeks before joining the study.

The sequence was collected from a man aged 40-55 years who had been exposed to COVID-19. The rearrangement joins TRBV11-2 to TRBJ2-7; D is perhaps TRBD2 (5 bases). The sample comprised PBMCs or T cells enriched from blood (not recorded which). The CDR3 sequence is CASSLVGTGNEQYF. The CDR3 DNA reads as TGTGCCAGCAGCTTAGTTGGTACGGGGAACGAGCAGTACTTC.